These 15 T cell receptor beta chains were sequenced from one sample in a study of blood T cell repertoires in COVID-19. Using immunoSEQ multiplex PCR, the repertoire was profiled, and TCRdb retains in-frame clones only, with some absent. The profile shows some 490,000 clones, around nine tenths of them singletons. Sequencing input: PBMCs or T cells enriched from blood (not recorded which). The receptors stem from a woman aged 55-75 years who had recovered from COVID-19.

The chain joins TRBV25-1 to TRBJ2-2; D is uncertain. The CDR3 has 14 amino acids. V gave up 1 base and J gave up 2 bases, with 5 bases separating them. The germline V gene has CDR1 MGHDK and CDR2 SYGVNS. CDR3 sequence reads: CASSELGNTGELFF. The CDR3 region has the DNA TGTGCCAGCAGTGAATTGGGCAACACCGGGGAGCTGTTTTTT.

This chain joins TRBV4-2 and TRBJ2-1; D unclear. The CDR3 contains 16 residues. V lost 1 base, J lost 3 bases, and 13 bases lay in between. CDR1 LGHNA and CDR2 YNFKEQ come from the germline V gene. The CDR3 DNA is TGTGCCAGCAGCCAAGCCTCTCTCACCGGCTACAATGAGCAGTTCTTC. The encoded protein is CASSQASLTGYNEQFF.

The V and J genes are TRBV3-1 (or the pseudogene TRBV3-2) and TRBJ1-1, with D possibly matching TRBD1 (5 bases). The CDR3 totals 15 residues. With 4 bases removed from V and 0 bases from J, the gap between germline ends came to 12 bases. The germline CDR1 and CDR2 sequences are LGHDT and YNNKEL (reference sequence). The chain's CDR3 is CASSRFGTLNTEAFF. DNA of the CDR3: TGTGCCAGCAGCCGCTTCGGGACTCTGAACACTGAAGCTTTCTTT.

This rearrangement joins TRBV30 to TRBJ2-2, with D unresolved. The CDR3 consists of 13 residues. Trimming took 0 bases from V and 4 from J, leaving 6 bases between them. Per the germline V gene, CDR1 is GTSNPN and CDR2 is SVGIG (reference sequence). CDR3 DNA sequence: TGTGCCTGGAGTGTCTCCCCCACCGGGGAGCTGTTTTTT. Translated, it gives CAWSVSPTGELFF.

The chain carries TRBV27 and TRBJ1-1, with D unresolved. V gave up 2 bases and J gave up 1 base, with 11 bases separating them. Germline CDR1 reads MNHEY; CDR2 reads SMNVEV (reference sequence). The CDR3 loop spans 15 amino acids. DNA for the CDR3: TGTGCCAGCAGTTTAAGGCAGGCCAGGAACACTGAAGCTTTCTTT. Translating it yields CASSLRQARNTEAFF.

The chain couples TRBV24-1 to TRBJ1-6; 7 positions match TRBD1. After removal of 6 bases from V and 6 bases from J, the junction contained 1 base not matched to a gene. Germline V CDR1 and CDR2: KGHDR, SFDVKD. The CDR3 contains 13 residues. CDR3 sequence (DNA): TGTGCCACCAGTACAGGGGCTAATTCACCCCTCCACTTT. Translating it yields CATSTGANSPLHF.

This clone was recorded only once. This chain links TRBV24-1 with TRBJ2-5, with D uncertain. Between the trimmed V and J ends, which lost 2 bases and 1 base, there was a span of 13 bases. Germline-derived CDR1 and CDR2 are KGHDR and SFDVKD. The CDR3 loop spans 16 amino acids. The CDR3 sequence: CATSDSFGLVQETQYF. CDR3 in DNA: TGTGCCACCAGTGATTCGTTTGGTCTAGTCCAAGAGACCCAGTACTTC.

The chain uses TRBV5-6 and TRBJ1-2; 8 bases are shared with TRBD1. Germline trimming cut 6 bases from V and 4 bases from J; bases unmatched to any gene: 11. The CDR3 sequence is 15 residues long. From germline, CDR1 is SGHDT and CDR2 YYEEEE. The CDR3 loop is CASNSPGGATYGYTF. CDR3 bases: TGTGCCAGCAATTCTCCAGGGGGCGCGACCTATGGCTACACCTTC.

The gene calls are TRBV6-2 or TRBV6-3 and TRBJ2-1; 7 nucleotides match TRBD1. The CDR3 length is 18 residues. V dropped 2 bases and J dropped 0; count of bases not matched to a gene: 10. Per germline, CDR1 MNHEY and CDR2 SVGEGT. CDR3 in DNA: TGTGCCAGCAGTTACGATCCGGCAGGGGGATCCTCCTACAATGAGCAGTTCTTC. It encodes CASSYDPAGGSSYNEQFF.

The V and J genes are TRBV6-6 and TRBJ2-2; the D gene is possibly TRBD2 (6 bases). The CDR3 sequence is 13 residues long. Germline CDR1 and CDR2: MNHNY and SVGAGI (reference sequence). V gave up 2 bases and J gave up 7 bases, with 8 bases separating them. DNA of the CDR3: TGTGCCAGCAGTTACGGAGGGGTCGGGGAGCTGTTTTTT. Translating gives CASSYGGVGELFF.

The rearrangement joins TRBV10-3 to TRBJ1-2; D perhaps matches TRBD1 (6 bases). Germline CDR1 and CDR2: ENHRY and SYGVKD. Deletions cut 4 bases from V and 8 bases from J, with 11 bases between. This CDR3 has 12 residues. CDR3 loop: CAISGQAKGYTF. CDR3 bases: TGTGCCATCAGTGGACAGGCCAAAGGCTACACCTTC.

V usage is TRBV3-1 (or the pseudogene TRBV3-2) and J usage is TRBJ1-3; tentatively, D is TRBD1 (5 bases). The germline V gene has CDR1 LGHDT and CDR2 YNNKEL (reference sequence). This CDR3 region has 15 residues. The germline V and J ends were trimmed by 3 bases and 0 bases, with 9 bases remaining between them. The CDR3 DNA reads TGTGCCAGCAGCCACCTCGGGGGCTCTGGAAACACCATATATTTT. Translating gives CASSHLGGSGNTIYF.

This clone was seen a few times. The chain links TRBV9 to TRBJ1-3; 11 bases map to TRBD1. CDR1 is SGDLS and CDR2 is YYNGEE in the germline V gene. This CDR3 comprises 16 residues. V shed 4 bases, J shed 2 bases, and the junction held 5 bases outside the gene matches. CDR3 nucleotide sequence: TGTGCCAGCAGCCCCCGGGACAGGGGGACTGGAAACACCATATATTTT. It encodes CASSPRDRGTGNTIYF. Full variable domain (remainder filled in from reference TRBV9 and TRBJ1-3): DSGVTQTPKHLITATGQRVTLRCSPRSGDLSVYWYQQSLDQGLQFLIQYYNGEERAKGNILERFSAQQFPDLHSELNLSSLELGDSALYFCASSPRDRGTGNTIYFGEGSWLTVV.

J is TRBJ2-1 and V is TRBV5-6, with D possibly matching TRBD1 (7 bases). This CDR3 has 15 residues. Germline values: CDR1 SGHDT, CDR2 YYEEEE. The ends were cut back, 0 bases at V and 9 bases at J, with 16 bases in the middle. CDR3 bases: TGTGCCAGCAGCTTGGGGCGGCCAGGGGGGATTGAGCAGTTCTTC. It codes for CASSLGRPGGIEQFF.

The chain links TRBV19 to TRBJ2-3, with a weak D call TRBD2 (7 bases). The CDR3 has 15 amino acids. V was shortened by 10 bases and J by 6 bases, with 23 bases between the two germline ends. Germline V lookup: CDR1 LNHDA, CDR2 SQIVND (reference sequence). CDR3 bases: TGTGCCACCCTCCCCTTGGGGGGGGCCAGGGATACGCAGTATTTT. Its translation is CATLPLGGARDTQYF.